The present T cell receptor beta chain was sequenced within a study of shared clonotypes between healthy human individuals. General observations from the study: Between several donors, naive CD4 clonotypes were shared at a level of around 4.8%.

The V and J ends lost 6 bases and 1 base, in that order; junction bases with no gene match: 13. The CDR3 contains 18 residues. Per germline, CDR1 SQVTM and CDR2 ANQGSEA. Sequencing was performed with immunoSEQ multiplex PCR; in TCRdb, only in-frame clones are kept and a portion is missing. The table lists about 510,000 clones, 95% to 97% of them singletons. Details on this clone: What it recognizes is unknown.

The rearrangement joins TRBV29-1 to TRBJ2-6, with TRBD1 matching 9 bases. Sequenced input: naive CD4+ T cells sorted from blood. Stated subset: CD45RA+ positively selected. The receptor comes from a woman in her twenties or thirties in good health. The CDR3 nucleotides are TGCAGCGTCACCCCCAGGACAGGGGTATGGTCTGGGGCCAACGTCCTGACTTTC. It translates to CSVTPRTGVWSGANVLTF.